The 25 T cell receptor beta chains reported below all come from one sample, sequenced in a study of blood T cell repertoires in COVID-19. TCRdb keeps only in-frame clones here, not all; method: immunoSEQ multiplex PCR. The table shows about 70,000 clones, with about four fifths occurring only once. Sequencing used peripheral blood. These TCRs come from a woman of 80 years or more with active or convalescent COVID-19.

This clone has only a few counts. The CDR3: CASSLQFERGYEQYF. The CDR3, as DNA: TGTGCCAGCAGCCTCCAGTTCGAACGGGGCTACGAGCAGTACTTC. V and J are TRBV11-2 and TRBJ2-7; D is perhaps TRBD2 (5 bases). V dropped 5 bases and J dropped 3 bases, with 17 bases sitting between them. Looked up from germline, CDR1 is SGHAT and CDR2 is FQNNGV. The length of the CDR3 is 15 residues.

This clone was observed a handful of times. The gene calls are TRBV6-5 and TRBJ1-1; 8 bases align to TRBD1. The CDR3 totals 14 residues. V was pared by 7 bases and J by 4 bases, with 8 bases of the junction left unmatched. Germline V gene sequence: CDR1 MNHEY, CDR2 SVGAGI. CDR3 region: CASTQQDRATEAFF. As DNA, the CDR3 is TGTGCCAGCACCCAACAGGACAGGGCCACTGAAGCTTTCTTT.

As DNA, the CDR3 is TGCGCCAGCAGCCAAGATTGGAGAGGGTTCTCTGGAAACACCATATATTTT. Its protein is CASSQDWRGFSGNTIYF. This chain uses TRBV4-1 with TRBJ1-3; D uncertain. With 0 bases removed from V and 0 bases from J, the gap between germline ends came to 12 bases. Germline CDR1 is MGHRA and CDR2 is YSYEKL. The CDR3 extends over 17 amino acids.

J is TRBJ2-7 and V is TRBV3-1 (or the pseudogene TRBV3-2); 11 bases align to TRBD1. Germline V gene lookup returns CDR1 LGHDT and CDR2 YNNKEL (reference sequence). The length of the CDR3 is 16 residues. Trimming removed 1 base from V and 10 bases from J; junction bases left unmatched: 12. CDR3 loop: CASSQGAGTGGMFQYF. The CDR3 region has the DNA TGTGCCAGCAGCCAAGGAGCAGGGACAGGGGGTATGTTCCAGTACTTC.

The chain couples TRBV5-1 to TRBJ1-2; a possible D gene is TRBD1 (5 bases). This CDR3 region has 15 residues. CDR1 and CDR2 from the germline V gene are SGHRS and YFSETQ. The ends were cut back, 1 base at V and 5 bases at J, with 15 bases in the middle. The CDR3 sequence is CASSLSLQGNYGYTF. The CDR3 nucleotides read TGCGCCAGCAGCTTGTCCCTCCAGGGAAATTATGGCTACACCTTC.

The V call is TRBV19, the J call TRBJ1-4, with D unresolved. CDR1 and CDR2 (germline): LNHDA, SQIVND (reference sequence). V dropped 5 bases and J dropped 5 bases, with 18 bases sitting between them. The CDR3 is 16 residues long. CDR3 amino acids: CASSARPGGRNEKLFF. The CDR3 DNA sequence: TGTGCCAGTAGTGCCCGCCCGGGCGGGCGAAATGAAAAACTGTTTTTT.

This clone came up once. This rearrangement joins TRBV23-1 to TRBJ2-1; D not certain. TRBV23-1 is labeled an ORF, and its function is uncertain. Trimming took 8 bases from V and 9 from J, leaving 20 bases between them. This CDR3 has 14 amino acids. The CDR3 protein is CASARWKRRFEQFF. DNA for the CDR3: TGCGCCAGCGCCAGGTGGAAAAGAAGGTTTGAGCAGTTCTTC.

This clone was observed a single time. This rearrangement joins TRBV15 to TRBJ1-5, with D possibly being TRBD1 (5 bases). In germline, CDR1 is LNHNV, CDR2 YYDKDF (reference sequence). The CDR3 is 14 residues long. The V end lost 4 bases, the J end lost 3 bases, and 10 bases lay between the germline ends. CDR3 sequence reads: CATSISGINQPQHF. The CDR3 DNA reads TGTGCCACCAGCATCTCAGGGATCAATCAGCCCCAGCATTTT.

The chain has TRBV7-2 and TRBJ1-6; no clear D gene. Germline V gene sequence: CDR1 SGHTA, CDR2 FQGNSA. This CDR3 has 13 residues. The ends were cut back, 4 bases at V and 7 bases at J, with 8 bases in the middle. The CDR3 is CASSSPGNSPLHF. The CDR3 DNA is TGTGCCAGCAGCTCGCCAGGAAATTCACCCCTCCACTTT.

The V gene is TRBV24-1, the J gene TRBJ2-2; 10 bases fit TRBD1. With 3 bases clipped from V and 3 bases from J, the junction kept 9 bases outside the gene matches. The CDR3 length is 18 residues. CDR1 KGHDR and CDR2 SFDVKD come from the germline V gene. In DNA, the CDR3 is TGTGCCACCAGTGATACCCCATGGGACAGGGGCGACACCGGGGAGCTGTTTTTT. This gives the protein CATSDTPWDRGDTGELFF.

The CDR3, as DNA: TGTGCCAGCAGTTACTCTTCTAGTCGGGGAATCCAAGAGACCCAGTACTTC. Translated: CASSYSSSRGIQETQYF. The genes are TRBV6-2 or TRBV6-3 and TRBJ2-5, with D perhaps matching TRBD2 (5 bases). CDR3 length equals 17 residues. V lost 0 bases and J 1 base, leaving 15 bases between the germline ends. CDR1 and CDR2 (germline): MNHEY, SVGEGT.

The chain employs TRBV19 and TRBJ2-7, with a weak D call TRBD2 (7 bases). CDR3 length equals 14 residues. V lost 5 bases and J lost 5, with 16 bases in between. Germline V lookup: CDR1 LNHDA, CDR2 SQIVND (reference sequence). The CDR3 loop is CASSPPGGLNEQYF. The CDR3 DNA sequence: TGTGCCAGTAGTCCCCCGGGGGGCTTGAACGAGCAGTACTTC. Based on the CDR3 plus reference TRBV19 and TRBJ2-7, the full variable domain is DGGITQSPKYLFRKEGQNVTLSCEQNLNHDAMYWYRQDPGQGLRLIYYSQIVNDFQKGDIAEGYSVSREKKESFPLTVTSAQKNPTAFYLCASSPPGGLNEQYFGPGTRLTVT.

This chain links TRBV19 with TRBJ2-7; a weak D match, TRBD1 (5 bases). Looked up from germline, CDR1 is LNHDA and CDR2 is SQIVND (reference sequence). The germline V and J ends were trimmed by 5 bases and 0 bases, with 14 bases remaining between them. The CDR3 contains 15 residues. The CDR3 here is CASSDGLGVSYEQYF. In DNA, the CDR3 is TGTGCCAGTAGTGACGGATTAGGGGTCTCCTACGAGCAGTACTTC.

This clone was seen a single time. The chain uses TRBV5-5 and TRBJ2-7, with TRBD1 matching 7 bases. Germline V gives CDR1 SGHKS, CDR2 YYEKEE (reference sequence). V was clipped by 0 bases and J by 6 bases; unmatched bases: 6. The CDR3 loop spans 14 amino acids. CDR3 residues: CASSLAPTGVEQYF. DNA for the CDR3: TGTGCCAGCAGCTTGGCGCCAACAGGGGTCGAGCAGTACTTC.

The gene calls are TRBV15 and TRBJ1-4, with D possibly TRBD1 on 5 matching bases. Germline-derived CDR1 and CDR2 are LNHNV and YYDKDF (reference sequence). The germline V and J ends were trimmed by 0 bases and 6 bases, with 14 bases remaining between them. The CDR3 is 16 residues long. The CDR3, as DNA: TGTGCCACCAGCAGAGATTGGGGGGAAGGGCATGAAAAACTGTTTTTT. Translated: CATSRDWGEGHEKLFF.

In its sample, this clone was seen once. This sequence joins TRBV5-1 and TRBJ1-1; 10 bases are shared with TRBD1. The trim removed 1 base at V and 4 bases at J, leaving 4 bases unmatched. The V gene's germline CDR1 is SGHRS and CDR2 YFSETQ. This CDR3 contains 15 residues. CDR3 residues: CASSLQGTGVTEAFF. CDR3 nucleotide sequence: TGCGCCAGCAGCTTGCAGGGGACAGGGGTCACTGAAGCTTTCTTT.

This clone was picked up a small number of times. This chain uses TRBV7-2 with TRBJ1-5; D not resolved. CDR3 length equals 13 residues. V lost 5 bases and J lost 4, with 9 bases in between. Looked up from germline, CDR1 is SGHTA and CDR2 is FQGNSA. DNA of the CDR3: TGTGCCAGCAGCCCTTTTAGTAATCAGCCCCAGCATTTT. Translated: CASSPFSNQPQHF.

The chain has TRBV7-3 and TRBJ2-3; D is perhaps TRBD1 (6 bases). V lost 3 bases and J 3 bases, leaving 10 bases between the germline ends. CDR1 is SGHTA, CDR2 FQGTGA, per germline. This CDR3 has 14 residues. CDR3 sequence (DNA): TGTGCCAGCAGCTTTGGCAGGGGAACAGATACGCAGTATTTT. The encoded protein is CASSFGRGTDTQYF.

V is TRBV13 and J is TRBJ1-1; a weak D match, TRBD1 (6 bases). The CDR3 totals 14 residues. Germline-derived CDR1 and CDR2 are PRHDT and FYEKMQ (reference sequence). Trimming took off 3 bases at V and 6 bases at J, with 14 bases between the two ends. The chain's CDR3 is CASSFPGGPAEAFF. The CDR3 bases are TGTGCCAGCAGCTTCCCGGGGGGGCCCGCTGAAGCTTTCTTT.

Only a few counts were recorded for this clone. The chain employs TRBV10-3 and TRBJ1-1, with D perhaps matching TRBD1 (5 bases). Germline V gene data show CDR1 as ENHRY and CDR2 as SYGVKD. The CDR3 loop spans 16 amino acids. V was cut by 6 bases and J by 0 bases, with 17 bases left in between. CDR3 amino acids: CAIRITTEVMNTEAFF. The CDR3 DNA is TGTGCCATCAGGATCACGACAGAAGTCATGAACACTGAAGCTTTCTTT.

The genes are TRBV10-3 and TRBJ1-6, with 7 nucleotides matching TRBD1. CDR1 is ENHRY and CDR2 is SYGVKD in the germline V gene. The V and J ends lost 8 bases and 7 bases, in that order; junction bases with no gene match: 5. The CDR3 is 13 amino acids. As DNA, the CDR3 is TGTGCCATCCAGACAGGGAACAATTCACCCCTCCACTTT. Translating it yields CAIQTGNNSPLHF.

The chain recombines TRBV6-2 or TRBV6-3 with TRBJ1-2; D might be TRBD1 (5 bases). The CDR3 runs 14 residues. The germline V gene has CDR1 MNHEY and CDR2 SVGEGT. V lost 6 bases to trimming and J lost 8 bases, with 19 bases between them. The CDR3 protein is CASSQDQGLRGYTF. CDR3 sequence (DNA): TGTGCCAGCAGCCAGGACCAGGGCTTGAGAGGCTACACCTTC.

In its sample, this clone was seen once. The V and J genes are TRBV7-2 and TRBJ1-1; a weak D match, TRBD1 (5 bases). Germline CDR1 reads SGHTA; CDR2 reads FQGNSA. Trimming removed 3 bases from V and 0 bases from J, with 14 bases in between. The CDR3 contains 16 residues. The CDR3 loop is CASSFAGGGMNTEAFF. The CDR3 DNA is TGTGCCAGCAGCTTCGCCGGGGGAGGCATGAACACTGAAGCTTTCTTT. Complete variable domain (other parts from reference TRBV7-2 and TRBJ1-1): GAGVSQSPSNKVTEKGKDVELRCDPISGHTALYWYRQSLGQGLEFLIYFQGNSAPDKSGLPSDRFSAERTGGSVSTLTIQRTQQEDSAVYLCASSFAGGGMNTEAFFGQGTRLTVV.

This clone was seen only once. This chain links TRBV5-5 with TRBJ1-4, with TRBD1 matching over 8 bases. The germline CDR1 and CDR2 sequences are SGHKS and YYEKEE (reference sequence). V shed 4 bases, J shed 0 bases, and the junction held 5 bases outside the gene matches. CDR3 size: 16 residues. CDR3 sequence reads: CASSPGDRPTNEKLFF. The CDR3 DNA sequence: TGTGCCAGCAGCCCTGGGGACAGGCCAACTAATGAAAAACTGTTTTTT.

This rearrangement joins TRBV5-1 to TRBJ1-2, with 7 bases fitting TRBD1. V gave up 0 bases and J gave up 6 bases; unmatched junction bases: 5. The V gene's germline CDR1 is SGHRS and CDR2 YFSETQ. The CDR3 spans 14 residues. Written as DNA, the CDR3 is TGCGCCAGCAGCTTGGAAGGGACAGTTGATGGCTACACCTTC. It yields the protein CASSLEGTVDGYTF.